These 17 T cell receptor beta chains came from one sample sequenced in a study of cytomegalovirus exposure and HLA in healthy donors. The PCR had 60 Vbeta and 13 Jbeta primers. Here immunoSEQ multiplex PCR was the method, and the copy in TCRdb shows in-frame clones only, minus some. The specimen's table records some 110,000 clones. Sequenced sample: PBMCs. The receptors stem from a man aged 25-40 years in good health and CMV-seronegative.

CDR3 in amino acids: CASPEGLYGYTF. CDR3 coding DNA: TGTGCCAGCCCTGAGGGTCTATATGGCTACACCTTC. The chain uses TRBV7-2 and TRBJ1-2; D remains unclear. Trimming cost V 8 bases and J 5 bases, with 12 bases left between them. The CDR3 consists of 12 residues. Germline-derived CDR1 and CDR2 are SGHTA and FQGNSA.

This chain uses TRBV28 with TRBJ1-2; D gene ambiguous. The CDR3 runs 14 residues. CDR1 and CDR2 (germline): MDHEN, SYDVKM. Between the trimmed V and J ends, which lost 1 base and 2 bases, there was a span of 8 bases. This chain's CDR3 is CASSLYLANYGYTF. Here the CDR3 DNA reads TGTGCCAGCAGTTTATATCTAGCCAACTATGGCTACACCTTC.

CDR3 DNA sequence: TGTGCCAGCAGCCTCGGGGGGGCGGGCACAGATACGCAGTATTTT. This gives the protein CASSLGGAGTDTQYF. The J gene is TRBJ2-3, the V gene TRBV11-3, with 8 positions matching TRBD2. Germline V lookup: CDR1 SGHNT, CDR2 YENEEA. The ends lost 5 bases at V and 1 base at J; junction bases unmatched: 5. The CDR3 length is 15 residues.

The chain is built from TRBV5-1 and TRBJ2-5, with D perhaps TRBD1 (6 bases). From germline, CDR1 is SGHRS and CDR2 YFSETQ. V lost 6 bases to trimming and J lost 2 bases, with 14 bases between them. The length of the CDR3 is 14 residues. CDR3 DNA: TGCGCCAGCACCATGCAAGGGGGTCAAGAGACCCAGTACTTC. This encodes CASTMQGGQETQYF.

This chain joins TRBV6-1 and TRBJ2-7; 11 nucleotides align to TRBD1. Unmatched junction bases numbered 6, after V lost 1 base and J lost 4 bases. The CDR3 totals 16 residues. Germline V gene sequence: CDR1 MNHNS, CDR2 SASEGT. The CDR3 bases are TGTGCCAGCAGTGAAGGGACAGGGGGCCGTCAATACGAGCAGTACTTC. It yields the protein CASSEGTGGRQYEQYF.

V is TRBV9 and J is TRBJ2-3; weak D call: TRBD1 (6 bases). Germline lookup yields CDR1 SGDLS and CDR2 YYNGEE. The CDR3 covers 15 residues. V lost 3 bases and J 2 bases, leaving 13 bases between the germline ends. The CDR3 loop reads CASSAQGKLTDTQYF. CDR3 DNA: TGTGCCAGCAGCGCCCAGGGGAAACTCACAGATACGCAGTATTTT.

The chain links TRBV4-2 to TRBJ1-4; no firm D call. The CDR3 is made up of 16 amino acids. Trimming took off 3 bases at V and 4 bases at J, with 15 bases between the two ends. Germline-derived CDR1 and CDR2 are LGHNA and YNFKEQ. CDR3 bases: TGTGCCAGCAGCCAGGCCCCGGCGGATTTTAATGAAAAACTGTTTTTT. Translation: CASSQAPADFNEKLFF.

J is TRBJ1-2 and V is TRBV7-2; D perhaps matches TRBD1 (5 bases). The germline gives CDR1 SGHTA, CDR2 FQGNSA. This CDR3 region has 13 residues. V shed 3 bases and J shed 4 bases, with 9 bases lying between them. The CDR3 DNA sequence: TGTGCCAGCAGCTTTCCAGGGCCCTATGGCTACACCTTC. Translating gives CASSFPGPYGYTF.

The rearrangement joins TRBV15 to TRBJ2-7, with 7 bases aligning to TRBD1. Germline CDR1 LNHNV, CDR2 YYDKDF (reference sequence). This CDR3 is 15 amino acids long. V lost 1 base to trimming and J lost 4 bases; unmatched junction nucleotides: 7. CDR3 loop: CATSRAGTAVYEQYF. In nucleotides, the CDR3 is TGTGCCACCAGCAGAGCCGGGACAGCTGTTTACGAGCAGTACTTC.

This sequence joins TRBV7-8 and TRBJ2-2; 9 bases align to TRBD1. This CDR3 contains 16 residues. V lost 4 bases to trimming and J lost 3 bases; unmatched junction nucleotides: 6. CDR1 and CDR2 (germline): SGHVS, FQNEAQ. CDR3 in amino acids: CASSYWTGADTGELFF. CDR3 nucleotide sequence: TGTGCCAGCAGCTACTGGACAGGGGCGGACACCGGGGAGCTGTTTTTT.

The chain couples TRBV5-1 to TRBJ2-1; TRBD2 matches at 8 bases. This CDR3 comprises 15 residues. After removal of 3 bases from V and 5 bases from J, the junction contained 7 bases not matched to a gene. The germline V gene has CDR1 SGHRS and CDR2 YFSETQ. CDR3 residues: CASSSGGPPHNEQFF. The CDR3, as DNA: TGCGCCAGCAGCTCGGGGGGGCCTCCCCACAATGAGCAGTTCTTC.

The V and J genes are TRBV6-6 and TRBJ2-7, with D possibly matching TRBD1 (5 bases). CDR1 and CDR2 from the germline V gene are MNHNY and SVGAGI (reference sequence). This CDR3 spans 14 amino acids. V was cut by 2 bases and J by 2 bases, with 10 bases left in between. CDR3 region: CASSYPATAYEQYF. Here the CDR3 DNA reads TGTGCCAGCAGTTACCCGGCGACAGCCTACGAGCAGTACTTC.

V gene TRBV7-9 combines with J gene TRBJ2-7; D gene uncertain. Germline CDR1 and CDR2: SEHNR and FQNEAQ (reference sequence). Deletions cut 1 base from V and 6 bases from J, with 13 bases between. The CDR3 runs 14 residues. CDR3 in amino acids: CASSLEARTAEQYF. The CDR3, as DNA: TGTGCCAGCAGCTTAGAAGCCCGTACCGCCGAGCAGTACTTC.

The CDR3 region is CASSLVPRGALSDGYTF. CDR3 nucleotide sequence: TGTGCCAGCAGCTTAGTCCCCAGGGGAGCCTTATCGGATGGCTACACCTTC. The chain carries TRBV7-2 and TRBJ1-2, with D tentatively TRBD1 (6 bases). Looked up from germline, CDR1 is SGHTA and CDR2 is FQGNSA. CDR3 length equals 17 residues. Trimming removed 1 base at V and 6 bases at J, with 21 bases between.

J is TRBJ2-3 and V is TRBV9, with TRBD2 matching over 9 bases. Trimming took 3 bases from V and 4 from J; bases not matched to a gene: 6. This CDR3 comprises 15 residues. CDR1 SGDLS and CDR2 YYNGEE come from the germline V gene. CDR3 coding DNA: TGTGCCAGCAGCGGGCGGGGGGGCGACGCAGATACGCAGTATTTT. Its protein is CASSGRGGDADTQYF.

The chain couples TRBV14 to TRBJ1-3; no reliable D call. From germline, CDR1 is SGHDN and CDR2 FVKESK. V lost 1 base to trimming and J lost 0 bases, with 7 bases between them. The CDR3 consists of 15 residues. DNA for the CDR3: TGTGCCAGCAGCCAAGTAGTTAACTCTGGAAACACCATATATTTT. This sequence encodes CASSQVVNSGNTIYF.

The chain carries TRBV6-1 and TRBJ2-7, with a possible D match to TRBD2 (5 bases). The germline V gene has CDR1 MNHNS and CDR2 SASEGT. The CDR3 is 13 amino acids. The germline V and J ends were trimmed by 2 bases and 6 bases, with 11 bases remaining between them. CDR3 residues: CASSETSLREQYF. The CDR3 nucleotides are TGTGCCAGCAGTGAAACTAGTCTTCGCGAGCAGTACTTC.